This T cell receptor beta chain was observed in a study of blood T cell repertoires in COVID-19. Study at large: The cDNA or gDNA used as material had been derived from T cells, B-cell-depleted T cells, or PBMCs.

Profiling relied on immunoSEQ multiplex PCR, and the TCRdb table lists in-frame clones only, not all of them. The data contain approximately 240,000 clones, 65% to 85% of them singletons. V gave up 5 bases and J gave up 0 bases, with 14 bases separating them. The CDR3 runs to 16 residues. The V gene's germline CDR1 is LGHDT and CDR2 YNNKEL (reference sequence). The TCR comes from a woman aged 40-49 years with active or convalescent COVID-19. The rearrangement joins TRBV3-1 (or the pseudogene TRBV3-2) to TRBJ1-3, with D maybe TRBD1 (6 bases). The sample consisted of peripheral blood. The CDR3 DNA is TGTGCCAGCAGCTTGAGGACAGTCTTCTCTGGAAACACCATATATTTT. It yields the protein CASSLRTVFSGNTIYF.